This T cell receptor beta chain was identified in a study of T cell responses to AZD1222 COVID-19 vaccine. The CDR3 contains 12 residues. CDR1 is MDHEN and CDR2 is SYDVKM in the germline V gene. V dropped 1 base and J dropped 3 bases, with 4 bases sitting between them. Libraries were prepared by immunoSEQ multiplex PCR; TCRdb keeps only in-frame clonotypes and omits some of them. This table holds 73,000 or so clones, about nine tenths found once. The TCR was taken from an adult in good health. The chain combines TRBV28 with TRBJ2-7; D is unclear. This specimen consisted of peripheral blood, obtained on day 0 of AZD1222 vaccination. CDR3 loop: CASSLSGYEQYF. CDR3 nucleotide sequence: TGTGCCAGCAGTTTATCAGGCTACGAGCAGTACTTC.